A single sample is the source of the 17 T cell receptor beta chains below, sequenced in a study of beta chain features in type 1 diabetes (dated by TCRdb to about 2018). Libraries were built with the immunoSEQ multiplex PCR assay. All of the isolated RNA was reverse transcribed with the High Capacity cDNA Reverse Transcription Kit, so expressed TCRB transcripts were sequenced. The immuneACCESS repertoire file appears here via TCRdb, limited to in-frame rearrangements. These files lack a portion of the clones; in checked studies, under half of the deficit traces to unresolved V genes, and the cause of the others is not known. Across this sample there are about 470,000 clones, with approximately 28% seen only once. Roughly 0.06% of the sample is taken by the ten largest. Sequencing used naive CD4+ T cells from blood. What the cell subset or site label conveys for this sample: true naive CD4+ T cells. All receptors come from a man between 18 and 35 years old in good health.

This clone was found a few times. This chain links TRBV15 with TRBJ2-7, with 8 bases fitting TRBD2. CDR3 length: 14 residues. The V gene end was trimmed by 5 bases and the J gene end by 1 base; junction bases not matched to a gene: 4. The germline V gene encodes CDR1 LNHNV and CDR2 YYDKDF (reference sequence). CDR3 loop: CATSQERGSYEQYF. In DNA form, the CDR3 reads TGTGCCACCAGCCAAGAGCGGGGGTCCTACGAGCAGTACTTC.

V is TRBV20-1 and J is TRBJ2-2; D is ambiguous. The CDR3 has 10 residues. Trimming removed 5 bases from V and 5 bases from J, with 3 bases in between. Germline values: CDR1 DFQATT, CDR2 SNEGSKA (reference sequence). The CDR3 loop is CSARTGELFF. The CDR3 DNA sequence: TGCAGTGCTCGAACCGGGGAGCTGTTTTTT.

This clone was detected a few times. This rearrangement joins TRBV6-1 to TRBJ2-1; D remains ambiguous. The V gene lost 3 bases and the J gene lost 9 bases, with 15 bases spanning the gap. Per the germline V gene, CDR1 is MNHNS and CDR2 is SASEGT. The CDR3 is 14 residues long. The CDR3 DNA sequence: TGTGCCAGCAGTGATGGACGCGGTAGAAGTGAGCAGTTCTTC. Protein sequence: CASSDGRGRSEQFF.

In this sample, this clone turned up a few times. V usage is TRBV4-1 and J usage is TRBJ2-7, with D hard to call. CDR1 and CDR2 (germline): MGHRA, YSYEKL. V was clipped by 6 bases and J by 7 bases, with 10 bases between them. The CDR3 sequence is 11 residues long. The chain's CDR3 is CASSRHGEQYF. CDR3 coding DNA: TGCGCCAGCAGTCGCCATGGTGAGCAGTACTTC.

The CDR3, as DNA: TGTGCCAGCAGTTCCCCGGGACAGGGCGATGAGCAGTACTTC. This gives the protein CASSSPGQGDEQYF. The chain employs TRBV28 and TRBJ2-7; 9 nucleotides line up with TRBD1. The V gene's germline CDR1 is MDHEN and CDR2 SYDVKM. CDR3 length: 14 amino acids. Germline trimming cut 4 bases from V and 7 bases from J; bases unmatched to any gene: 8.

DNA of the CDR3: TGCGCCAGCAGCCAAGGGTTTACCAAATTAGCCAAAAACATTCAGTACTTC. Amino acids: CASSQGFTKLAKNIQYF. This rearrangement joins TRBV4-1 to TRBJ2-4; D unclear. This CDR3 comprises 17 residues. The germline V gene encodes CDR1 MGHRA and CDR2 YSYEKL. Between the trimmed V and J ends, which lost 1 base and 0 bases, there was a span of 13 bases.

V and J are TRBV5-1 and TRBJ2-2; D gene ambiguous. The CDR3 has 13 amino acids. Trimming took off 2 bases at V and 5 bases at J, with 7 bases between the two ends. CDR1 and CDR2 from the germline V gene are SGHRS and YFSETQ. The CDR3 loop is CASSLSETGELFF. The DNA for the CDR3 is TGCGCCAGCAGCTTATCGGAGACCGGGGAGCTGTTTTTT.

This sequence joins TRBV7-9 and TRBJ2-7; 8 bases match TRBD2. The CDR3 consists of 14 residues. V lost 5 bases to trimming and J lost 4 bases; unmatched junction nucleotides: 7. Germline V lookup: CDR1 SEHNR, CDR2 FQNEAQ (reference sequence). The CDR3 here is CASSTAGVVYEQYF. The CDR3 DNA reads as TGTGCCAGCAGCACAGCGGGAGTGGTTTACGAGCAGTACTTC.

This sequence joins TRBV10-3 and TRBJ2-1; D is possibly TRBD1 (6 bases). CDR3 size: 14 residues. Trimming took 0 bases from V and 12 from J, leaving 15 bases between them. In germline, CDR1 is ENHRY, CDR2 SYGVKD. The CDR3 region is CAISESWGPRGQFF. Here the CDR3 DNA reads TGTGCCATCAGTGAGTCCTGGGGACCCAGGGGGCAGTTCTTC.

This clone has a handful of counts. For the CDR3, the DNA is TGTGCCAGCAGCCTCGGGACTGGAAGACAGTTCTTC. This gives the protein CASSLGTGRQFF. The chain uses TRBV5-6 and TRBJ2-1, with D maybe TRBD2 (6 bases). Deletions cut 4 bases from V and 13 bases from J, with 15 bases between. Per germline, CDR1 SGHDT and CDR2 YYEEEE. CDR3 length: 12 amino acids.

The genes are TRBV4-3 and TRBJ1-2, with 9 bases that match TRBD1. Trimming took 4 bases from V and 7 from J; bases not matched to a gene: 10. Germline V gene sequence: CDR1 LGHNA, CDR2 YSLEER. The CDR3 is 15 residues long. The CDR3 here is CASSRILGTGFGYTF. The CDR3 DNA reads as TGCGCCAGCAGCCGAATCCTGGGGACAGGGTTTGGCTACACCTTC.

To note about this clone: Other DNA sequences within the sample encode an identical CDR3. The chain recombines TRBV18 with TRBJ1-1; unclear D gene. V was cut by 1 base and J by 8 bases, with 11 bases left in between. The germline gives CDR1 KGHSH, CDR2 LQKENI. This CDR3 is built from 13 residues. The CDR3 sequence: CASSPLGTGEAFF. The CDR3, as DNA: TGTGCCAGCTCACCACTAGGAACCGGCGAAGCTTTCTTT.

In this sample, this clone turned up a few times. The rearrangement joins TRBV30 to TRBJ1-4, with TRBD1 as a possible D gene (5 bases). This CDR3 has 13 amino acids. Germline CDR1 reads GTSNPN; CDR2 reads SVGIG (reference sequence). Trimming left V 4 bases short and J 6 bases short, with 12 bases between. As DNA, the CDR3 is TGTGCCTGGAAACAGGTTGGGGATGAAAAACTGTTTTTT. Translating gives CAWKQVGDEKLFF.

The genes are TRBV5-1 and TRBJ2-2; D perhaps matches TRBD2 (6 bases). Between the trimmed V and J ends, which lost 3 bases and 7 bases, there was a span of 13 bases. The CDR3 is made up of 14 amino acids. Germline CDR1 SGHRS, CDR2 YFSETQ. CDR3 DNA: TGCGCCAGCAGCTGGGCTAGCGTAAACGGGGAGCTGTTTTTT. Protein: CASSWASVNGELFF.

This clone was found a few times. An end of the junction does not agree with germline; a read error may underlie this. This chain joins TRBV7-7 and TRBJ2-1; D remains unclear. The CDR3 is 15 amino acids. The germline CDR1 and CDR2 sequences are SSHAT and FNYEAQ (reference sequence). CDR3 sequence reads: CASSLKGGTSDEQFF. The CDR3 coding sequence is TGTGCTAGCAGCTTAAAGGGCGGCACTTCGGATGAGCAGTTCTTC.

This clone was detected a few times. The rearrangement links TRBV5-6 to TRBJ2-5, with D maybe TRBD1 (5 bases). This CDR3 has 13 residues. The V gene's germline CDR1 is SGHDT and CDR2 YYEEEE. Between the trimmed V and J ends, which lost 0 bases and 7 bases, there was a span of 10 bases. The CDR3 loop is CASSLVQGGTQYF. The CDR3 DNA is TGTGCCAGCAGCTTGGTCCAGGGCGGGACCCAGTACTTC.

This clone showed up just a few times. CDR3 residues: CASRTGLNNEQFF. CDR3 nucleotide sequence: TGTGCCAGCAGGACCGGACTGAACAATGAGCAGTTCTTC. The chain links TRBV2 to TRBJ2-1; D is possibly TRBD2 (5 bases). Germline CDR1 and CDR2: SNHLY and FYNNEI. The CDR3 spans 13 residues. V gave up 6 bases and J gave up 5 bases, with 11 bases separating them.